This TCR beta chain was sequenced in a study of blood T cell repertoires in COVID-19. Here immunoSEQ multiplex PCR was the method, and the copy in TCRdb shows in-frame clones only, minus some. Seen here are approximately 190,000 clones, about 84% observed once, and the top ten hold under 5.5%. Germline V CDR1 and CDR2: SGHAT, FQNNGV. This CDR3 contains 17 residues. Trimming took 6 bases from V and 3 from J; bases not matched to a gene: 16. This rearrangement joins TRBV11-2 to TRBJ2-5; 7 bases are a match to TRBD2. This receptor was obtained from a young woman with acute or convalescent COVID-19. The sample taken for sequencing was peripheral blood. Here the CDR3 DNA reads TGTGCCAGCAGGACTTCCGGGGGGAAAATTCAGGAAGAGACCCAGTACTTC. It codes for CASRTSGGKIQEETQYF.